This T cell receptor beta chain stems from a study of cytomegalovirus exposure and HLA in healthy donors (dated by TCRdb to 2016 to 2017). Regarding the complete study: According to a later analysis, one platform produced both the approximately 110 validation repertoires and the 620 or so repertoires of the first cohort. In addition to the first cohort of 666 subjects, a separate validation cohort of 130 or so different subjects was used. The study aimed to test whether signatures of past pathogen exposure could be identified by cataloging public T cell receptors. To predict cytomegalovirus infection status, the study brought together high-throughput TCR immunosequencing, statistical association of individual TCRs with disease status, and machine learning.

Study-level results and caveats: In vitro tests confirmed that a few of the cytomegalovirus-associated TCR beta chains recognize cytomegalovirus antigens. A later analysis had no HLA typing for the validation cohort, so co-occurrence there was scored across all 130 or so repertoires. Most TCR sequences were seen in very few donors, while some public TCRs were found in many individuals. The classifier was reported to diagnose cytomegalovirus status with high specificity and sensitivity in both the original and validation cohorts. In a later analysis, TCRs clustered in the first cohort were found to also tend to co-occur in the 120 validation repertoires, with about 93% of cluster scores above 0. The study gave a list of some 150 TCR beta chains associated with cytomegalovirus. According to the authors, the approach could potentially be generalized to other disease states and immunological phenotypes.

The donors belonged to the validation cohort of 90 to 150 subjects, which was separate from the approximately 700-subject first cohort. Libraries came from the immunoSEQ multiplex PCR assay. The study's own analysis went as follows. A statistical classification framework was built for diagnosing cytomegalovirus status from the catalog of TCR beta chain sequences. In TCRdb, the immuneACCESS table is reduced to in-frame sequences with V and J assigned. These tables do not hold every clone; where another copy was compared, an unresolved V gene accounts for under half, and the others remain unexplained. V and J calls and clone size are those listed in that table; D and trimming were worked out from the DNA. This sample lists roughly 75,000 clones; approximately 93% were detected once. 2.5% to 4% of the sample is held by the ten biggest clonotypes. In the germline V gene, CDR1 corresponds to SGHAT and CDR2 to FQNNGV. Cut back by 1 base and 2 bases, the V and J ends lie 6 bases apart. There are 13 amino acids in the CDR3, from cysteine to phenylalanine inclusive. The read is trimmed to its CDR3 DNA, 39 bases read in frame from base 1.

Notes on this clone: Its target antigen remains unknown. The record has no base qualities; no much larger clone is one base away.

Sequencing was carried out using PBMCs. This receptor was identified in a woman aged 18-35 years in good health and CMV-seropositive. The chain is encoded by TRBV11-2 joined to TRBJ2-7; the D gene lacks a confident call. The CDR3 region: CASSLGAAYEQYF. The DNA is TGTGCCAGCAGCTTAGGCGCCGCCTACGAGCAGTACTTC.